The subject of this entry is one TCR beta chain. The data originate from a study of radiotherapy plus CTLA-4 blockade in lung cancer. Here immunoSEQ multiplex PCR was the method, and the copy in TCRdb shows in-frame clones only, minus some. Of roughly 98,000 clones listed, over 80% are singletons. The CDR3 runs to 16 residues. The germline V gene encodes CDR1 LGHNA and CDR2 YNFKEQ. The J segment lost 6 bases and the V segment lost 1 base, leaving 8 bases of the junction unmatched. The sequence was collected from a human donor with non-small cell lung cancer that progressed on radiotherapy plus ipilimumab. This sample comprised peripheral blood, obtained from a patient treated with radiotherapy plus ipilimumab. This chain links TRBV4-2 with TRBJ2-1; 8 bases are shared with TRBD2. CDR3: CASSQAQRGLANEQFF. CDR3 sequence (DNA): TGTGCCAGCAGCCAAGCCCAGCGGGGGCTAGCCAATGAGCAGTTCTTC.